These 6 T cell receptor beta chains share one sample of origin, sequenced in a study of cytomegalovirus exposure and HLA in healthy donors. Libraries were prepared by immunoSEQ multiplex PCR; TCRdb keeps only in-frame clonotypes and omits some of them. Here the sample spans about 110,000 clones, about nine tenths being singletons. The sequenced material came from PBMCs. The receptors derive from a woman between 18 and 29 years old in good health and CMV-seronegative.

The chain is built from TRBV2 and TRBJ2-2; TRBD1 agrees at 11 bases. The CDR3 is 16 amino acids. J was trimmed by 5 bases and V by 7 bases; bases with no gene match: 9. Germline values: CDR1 SNHLY, CDR2 FYNNEI. The CDR3 DNA follows: TGTGCCAGCACCCAACCGGACAGGGGGCGAACCGGGGAGCTGTTTTTT. It yields the protein CASTQPDRGRTGELFF.

The chain carries TRBV28 and TRBJ2-2; D possibly corresponds to TRBD1 (6 bases). Germline assignment: CDR1 MDHEN and CDR2 SYDVKM. The V end was cut by 6 bases, the J end by 6 bases, with 23 bases between. CDR3 length: 17 amino acids. The CDR3 sequence is CASRGTGTPLISGELFF. CDR3 nucleotide sequence: TGTGCCAGCAGGGGTACCGGGACACCGCTAATATCCGGGGAGCTGTTTTTT.

As DNA, the CDR3 is TGTGCCAGTAGTATGGCGGAGGGGGCTATCGGGAATCAGCCCCAGCATTTT. It is translated as CASSMAEGAIGNQPQHF. The rearrangement uses TRBV19 and TRBJ1-5; 7 nucleotides match TRBD1. The CDR3 runs to 17 residues. Trimming at V came to 3 bases and at J to 4 bases, leaving 12 bases not matched to a gene. Germline V gives CDR1 LNHDA, CDR2 SQIVND (reference sequence).

The chain combines TRBV7-8 with TRBJ2-7, with D unresolved. The V gene lost 1 base and the J gene lost 4 bases, with 11 bases spanning the gap. CDR3 length equals 14 residues. Germline assignment: CDR1 SGHVS and CDR2 FQNEAQ. CDR3 sequence reads: CASSLGGFDYEQYF. CDR3 in DNA: TGTGCCAGCAGCTTAGGAGGCTTCGATTACGAGCAGTACTTC.

This clone has a single count. The genes are TRBV5-1 and TRBJ1-3; weak D call: TRBD1 (6 bases). CDR3 length: 16 residues. Trimming removed 4 bases at V and 0 bases at J, with 14 bases between. In germline, CDR1 is SGHRS, CDR2 YFSETQ. For the CDR3, the DNA is TGCGCCAGCAGCCTTCAGTCGACAGGCTCTGGAAACACCATATATTTT. It codes for CASSLQSTGSGNTIYF.

The chain couples TRBV19 to TRBJ1-1, with D perhaps matching TRBD1 (6 bases). The length of the CDR3 is 14 residues. Germline loops: CDR1 LNHDA, CDR2 SQIVND (reference sequence). V dropped 6 bases and J dropped 1 base, with 12 bases sitting between them. The CDR3 here is CASSRKTGNTEAFF. The CDR3 region has the DNA TGTGCCAGTAGCAGAAAGACAGGGAACACTGAAGCTTTCTTT. The complete variable domain, with remaining parts taken from reference TRBV19 and TRBJ1-1, reads DGGITQSPKYLFRKEGQNVTLSCEQNLNHDAMYWYRQDPGQGLRLIYYSQIVNDFQKGDIAEGYSVSREKKESFPLTVTSAQKNPTAFYLCASSRKTGNTEAFFGQGTRLTVV.